Following are 30 T cell receptor beta chains from one sample sequenced in a study of blood T cell repertoires in COVID-19 (dated by TCRdb to about 2020). The library was prepared using the immunoSEQ multiplex PCR assay. This is the immuneACCESS table as TCRdb keeps it, with only in-frame sequences that have V and J called. A part of the clones is gone; compared with another copy, unresolved V genes explain less than half, and the rest is unexplained. The sample table lists 400,000 to 550,000 clones, approximately 90% of them with a count of one. Approximately 4.3% of the sample is taken by the ten largest. Sequencing was performed on peripheral blood. The receptor source for this set is a woman in her twenties or thirties with acute or convalescent COVID-19.

This chain joins TRBV2 and TRBJ2-1; 13 nucleotides line up with TRBD2. Germline loops: CDR1 SNHLY, CDR2 FYNNEI. V gave up 5 bases and J gave up 10 bases; unmatched junction bases: 5. The CDR3 has 14 residues. The CDR3 DNA follows: TGTGCCAGCAGTACTAGCGGGGGGGCCGACGAGCAGTTCTTC. Residues: CASSTSGGADEQFF.

This clone was recorded many times. V gene TRBV10-3 combines with J gene TRBJ1-5; the match to TRBD1 covers 9 bases. V shed 3 bases and J 7 bases; nucleotides not matched to a gene: 4. There are 14 residues in the CDR3. The germline CDR1 and CDR2 sequences are ENHRY and SYGVKD. CDR3 sequence reads: CAISDGTGMQPQHF. DNA of the CDR3: TGTGCCATCAGTGACGGGACAGGGATGCAGCCCCAGCATTTT.

The chain has TRBV10-3 and TRBJ2-1; D is uncertain. The germline V gene encodes CDR1 ENHRY and CDR2 SYGVKD. The V gene lost 5 bases and the J gene lost 0 bases, with 11 bases spanning the gap. This CDR3 is 15 amino acids long. The CDR3 sequence: CAISKGEDSYNEQFF. The DNA of the CDR3 is TGTGCCATCAGTAAAGGAGAGGACTCCTACAATGAGCAGTTCTTC.

The chain has TRBV4-1 and TRBJ1-4; 11 bases match TRBD1. This CDR3 spans 17 amino acids. Germline V gene sequence: CDR1 MGHRA, CDR2 YSYEKL. V lost 6 bases, J lost 6 bases, and 12 bases stayed unmatched. In DNA form, the CDR3 reads TGCGCCAGCAGATTTGTCTGGACAGGGGGCGGGGATGAAAAACTGTTTTTT. This gives the protein CASRFVWTGGGDEKLFF.

This chain joins TRBV12-3 or TRBV12-4 and TRBJ2-2; D not certain. Trimming stripped 7 bases from V and 7 bases from J, with 10 bases between. CDR3 size: 12 residues. CDR3: CASTRSYGELFF. DNA for the CDR3: TGTGCCAGCACCCGGAGTTACGGGGAGCTGTTTTTT.

V is TRBV5-1 and J is TRBJ2-3; 8 bases match TRBD1. The J segment lost 3 bases and the V segment lost 4 bases, leaving 7 bases of the junction unmatched. This CDR3 has 15 amino acids. Germline values: CDR1 SGHRS, CDR2 YFSETQ. The CDR3 loop is CASSTGQGGTDTQYF. CDR3 coding DNA: TGCGCCAGCAGCACCGGACAGGGAGGTACAGATACGCAGTATTTT.

The V and J genes are TRBV18 and TRBJ2-2, with unresolved D. V was pared by 1 base and J by 2 bases, with 14 bases between. This CDR3 is built from 17 residues. Germline CDR1 reads KGHSH; CDR2 reads LQKENI. The CDR3, as DNA: TGTGCCAGCTCACCACAAATTCCCCCGGTAAACACCGGGGAGCTGTTTTTT. The encoded protein is CASSPQIPPVNTGELFF.

This sequence joins TRBV27 and TRBJ2-5; 9 bases fit TRBD2. Germline CDR1 is MNHEY and CDR2 is SMNVEV (reference sequence). Trimming removed 4 bases from V and 2 bases from J; junction bases left unmatched: 17. The CDR3 totals 19 residues. CDR3 coding DNA: TGTGCCAGCAGTTACAGAGGGGGCCTAGCGGGGAGATTTCAAGAGACCCAGTACTTC. Its protein is CASSYRGGLAGRFQETQYF.

The chain carries TRBV9 and TRBJ2-2; TRBD1 is a possible D gene (5 bases). Trimming took 3 bases from V and 6 from J, leaving 21 bases between them. The germline V gene encodes CDR1 SGDLS and CDR2 YYNGEE. The CDR3 has 17 residues. The CDR3 DNA reads TGTGCCAGCAGCGCTCCTGACCGCAGGGCAATCGCCGGGGAGCTGTTTTTT. It specifies CASSAPDRRAIAGELFF.

The chain carries TRBV15 and TRBJ1-2, with TRBD1 matching over 7 bases. After removal of 5 bases from V and 4 bases from J, the junction contained 4 bases not matched to a gene. The CDR3 totals 13 residues. Germline V gene data show CDR1 as LNHNV and CDR2 as YYDKDF (reference sequence). The CDR3 DNA is TGTGCCACCAGCCAAGACAGGGTCTATGGCTACACCTTC. It codes for CATSQDRVYGYTF.

The chain combines TRBV2 with TRBJ1-1; 10 bases line up with TRBD1. The V gene's germline CDR1 is SNHLY and CDR2 FYNNEI. The CDR3 sequence is 15 residues long. The V and J ends lost 1 base and 4 bases, in that order; junction bases with no gene match: 3. The CDR3 region has the DNA TGTGCCAGCAGTGAAGGACAGGGGGCGGGCACTGAAGCTTTCTTT. Protein sequence: CASSEGQGAGTEAFF.

This rearrangement joins TRBV24-1 to TRBJ2-1; tentatively, D is TRBD1 (5 bases). V lost 3 bases and J 5 bases, leaving 16 bases between the germline ends. The CDR3 spans 16 residues. Looked up from germline, CDR1 is KGHDR and CDR2 is SFDVKD. Here the CDR3 DNA reads TGTGCCACCAGTGATGGCGCAGGGATCACAAACAATGAGCAGTTCTTC. This encodes CATSDGAGITNNEQFF.

A few counts support this clone. V gene TRBV5-5 combines with J gene TRBJ2-5, with a possible D match to TRBD1 (7 bases). The germline CDR1 and CDR2 sequences are SGHKS and YYEKEE (reference sequence). Trimming left V 0 bases short and J 5 bases short, with 17 bases between. This CDR3 is built from 16 residues. CDR3 in amino acids: CASSLAGETGRETQYF. The CDR3 nucleotides are TGTGCCAGCAGCTTGGCGGGGGAGACAGGGCGCGAGACCCAGTACTTC.

The chain uses TRBV19 and TRBJ1-5; 10 bases map to TRBD1. The V gene end was trimmed by 10 bases and the J gene end by 0 bases; junction bases not matched to a gene: 9. The CDR3 has 16 amino acids. Germline V gene sequence: CDR1 LNHDA, CDR2 SQIVND (reference sequence). CDR3 sequence (DNA): TGTGCCACAAGAGGGACAGGGGATTATAGCAATCAGCCCCAGCATTTT. Translated, it gives CATRGTGDYSNQPQHF.

The chain links TRBV7-3 to TRBJ2-1; D is ambiguous. This CDR3 comprises 13 residues. V lost 2 bases and J lost 3, with 5 bases in between. Germline V CDR1 and CDR2: SGHTA, FQGTGA. CDR3 amino acids: CASSLQRYNEQFF. DNA for the CDR3: TGTGCCAGCAGCTTACAGCGCTACAATGAGCAGTTCTTC.

The chain uses TRBV5-4 and TRBJ2-7; D is possibly TRBD1 (5 bases). The CDR3 spans 13 residues. Germline V gene data show CDR1 as SGHNT and CDR2 as YYREEE (reference sequence). V was shortened by 9 bases and J by 3 bases, with 16 bases between the two germline ends. CDR3 residues: CATSPRQSYEQYF. Here the CDR3 DNA reads TGTGCCACTTCACCTAGACAGAGCTACGAGCAGTACTTC.

This clone was seen a handful of times. The V and J genes are TRBV19 and TRBJ1-3, with D possibly matching TRBD1 (5 bases). CDR1 is LNHDA, CDR2 SQIVND, per germline (reference sequence). V lost 4 bases and J 1 base, leaving 14 bases between the germline ends. The CDR3 extends over 16 amino acids. CDR3 bases: TGTGCCAGTAGTACCGGGACTACCCAGTCTGGAAACACCATATATTTT. Encoded protein: CASSTGTTQSGNTIYF.

The chain recombines TRBV12-3 or TRBV12-4 with TRBJ1-1; TRBD1 matches 7 bases. V trimming: 5 bases; J trimming: 4 bases; junction bases outside the gene matches: 4. This CDR3 is built from 13 residues. CDR3 nucleotides: TGTGCCAGCAGTGGGGACAGCTTCACTGAAGCTTTCTTT. It codes for CASSGDSFTEAFF.

In its sample, this clone was seen once. This chain connects TRBV28 to TRBJ2-4; 12 nucleotides align to TRBD2. Germline CDR1 and CDR2: MDHEN and SYDVKM. V lost 7 bases, J lost 6 bases, and 7 bases stayed unmatched. The CDR3 runs to 15 residues. CDR3 residues: CASTNRTSGINIQYF. The CDR3 DNA sequence: TGTGCCAGCACCAACCGGACTAGCGGGATAAACATTCAGTACTTC. Full variable domain (rest looked up from reference TRBV28 and TRBJ2-4): DVKVTQSSRYLVKRTGEKVFLECVQDMDHENMFWYRQDPGLGLRLIYFSYDVKMKEKGDIPEGYSVSREKKERFSLILESASTNQTSMYLCASTNRTSGINIQYFGAGTRLSVL.

The chain has TRBV3-1 (or the pseudogene TRBV3-2) and TRBJ1-2, with TRBD1 matching 7 bases. Losses at the gene ends were 5 bases for V and 4 bases for J; bases not matched to a gene: 4. The CDR3 totals 13 residues. The V gene's germline CDR1 is LGHDT and CDR2 YNNKEL (reference sequence). Here the CDR3 DNA reads TGTGCCAGCAGCACAGGGGATGGCTATGGCTACACCTTC. As protein: CASSTGDGYGYTF.

This rearrangement joins TRBV5-1 to TRBJ2-1; 8 bases are a match to TRBD2. Germline loops: CDR1 SGHRS, CDR2 YFSETQ. J was trimmed by 7 bases and V by 4 bases; bases with no gene match: 7. This CDR3 region has 14 residues. For the CDR3, the DNA is TGCGCCAGCAGCCGTCCCGGGACTAGGAATGAGCAGTTCTTC. This sequence encodes CASSRPGTRNEQFF.

The genes are TRBV2 and TRBJ2-7; tentatively, D is TRBD1 (5 bases). CDR1 SNHLY and CDR2 FYNNEI come from the germline V gene. The CDR3 covers 14 residues. Trimming removed 5 bases from V and 6 bases from J, with 17 bases in between. In nucleotides, the CDR3 is TGTGCCAGCAGTCAACCCCAGGGTGTAGGCGAGCAGTACTTC. Its protein product is CASSQPQGVGEQYF.

The chain combines TRBV6-5 with TRBJ2-3, with D possibly matching TRBD1 (6 bases). Germline V gene lookup returns CDR1 MNHEY and CDR2 SVGAGI. The V end lost 3 bases, the J end lost 7 bases, and 17 bases lay between the germline ends. This CDR3 region has 15 residues. As DNA, the CDR3 is TGTGCCAGCAGTTATAGGGGGACGGGTCTCTATACGCAGTATTTT. It encodes CASSYRGTGLYTQYF.

This clone was counted only a few times. The chain combines TRBV3-1 (or the pseudogene TRBV3-2) with TRBJ2-7; D uncertain. The CDR3 covers 16 residues. Trimming left V 1 base short and J 0 bases short, with 13 bases between. CDR1 and CDR2 from the germline V gene are LGHDT and YNNKEL (reference sequence). The CDR3 loop is CASSQGVPWSSYEQYF. CDR3 in DNA: TGTGCCAGCAGCCAAGGGGTCCCATGGAGCTCCTACGAGCAGTACTTC.

The chain has TRBV19 and TRBJ1-1; TRBD1 matches 7 bases. The germline V gene encodes CDR1 LNHDA and CDR2 SQIVND (reference sequence). Unmatched junction bases numbered 8, after V lost 6 bases and J lost 4 bases. The CDR3 loop spans 14 amino acids. The CDR3 DNA is TGTGCCAGTAGCCCGTCACAGGGGAGCACTGAAGCTTTCTTT. This codes for CASSPSQGSTEAFF.

This clone was seen only once. V is TRBV6-5 and J is TRBJ1-1; no clear D. The germline V gene has CDR1 MNHEY and CDR2 SVGAGI. V lost 2 bases to trimming and J lost 4 bases, with 17 bases between them. CDR3 length: 16 residues. The chain's CDR3 is CASSYKWAPRVTEAFF. In DNA, the CDR3 is TGTGCCAGCAGTTACAAGTGGGCCCCGCGAGTCACTGAAGCTTTCTTT.

In its sample, this clone was seen once. The V call is TRBV11-3, the J call TRBJ2-7; TRBD1 matches 8 bases. The germline CDR1 and CDR2 sequences are SGHNT and YENEEA. The CDR3 length is 16 residues. The trim removed 5 bases at V and 4 bases at J, leaving 13 bases unmatched. CDR3 sequence: CASSPDGQGKFYEQYF. The CDR3 DNA is TGTGCCAGCAGCCCGGACGGACAGGGAAAATTTTACGAGCAGTACTTC.

As concerns this clone: Other DNA sequences in this specimen translate into the identical CDR3. The genes are TRBV5-1 and TRBJ2-1; D perhaps matches TRBD2 (5 bases). This CDR3 comprises 13 residues. The germline V gene has CDR1 SGHRS and CDR2 YFSETQ. V lost 0 bases and J 7 bases, leaving 8 bases between the germline ends. The CDR3 coding sequence is TGCGCCAGCAGCTTGGGGTCGGGGAATGAGCAGTTCTTC. Protein: CASSLGSGNEQFF. The full variable domain, in which reference TRBV5-1 and TRBJ2-1 provide the parts outside the CDR3, is KAGVTQTPRYLIKTRGQQVTLSCSPISGHRSVSWYQQTPGQGLQFLFEYFSETQRNKGNFPGRFSGRQFSNSRSEMNVSTLELGDSALYLCASSLGSGNEQFFGPGTRLTVL.

The chain combines TRBV10-3 with TRBJ2-5, with 8 positions matching TRBD1. Germline values: CDR1 ENHRY, CDR2 SYGVKD. The trim removed 6 bases at V and 5 bases at J, leaving 8 bases unmatched. This CDR3 is built from 14 residues. CDR3 sequence (DNA): TGTGCCATCAGGACAGACAGGGGATTCGAGACCCAGTACTTC. Translation gives CAIRTDRGFETQYF.

The rearrangement joins TRBV2 to TRBJ2-5; 8 positions match TRBD2. This CDR3 is built from 15 residues. Unmatched junction bases numbered 5, after V lost 3 bases and J lost 2 bases. The germline gives CDR1 SNHLY, CDR2 FYNNEI. CDR3 sequence reads: CASSDARGVQETQYF. The CDR3 coding sequence is TGTGCCAGCAGTGACGCGCGGGGGGTGCAAGAGACCCAGTACTTC.